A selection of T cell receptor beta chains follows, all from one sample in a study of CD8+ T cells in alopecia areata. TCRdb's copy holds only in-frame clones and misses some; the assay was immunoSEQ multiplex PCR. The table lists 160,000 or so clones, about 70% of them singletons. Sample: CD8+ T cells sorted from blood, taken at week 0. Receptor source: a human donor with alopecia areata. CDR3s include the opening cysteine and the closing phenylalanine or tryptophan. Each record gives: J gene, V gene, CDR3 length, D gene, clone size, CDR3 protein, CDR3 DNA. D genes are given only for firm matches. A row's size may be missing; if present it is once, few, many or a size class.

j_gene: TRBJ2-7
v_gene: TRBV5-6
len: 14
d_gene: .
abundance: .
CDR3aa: CASSLVASTYEQYF
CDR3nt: TGTGCCAGCAGCTTGGTAGCCTCTACCTACGAGCAGTACTTC

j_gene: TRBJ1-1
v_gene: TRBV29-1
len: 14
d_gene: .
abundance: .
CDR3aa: CSVYQRGMNTEAFF
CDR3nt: TGCAGCGTTTACCAGCGGGGTATGAACACTGAAGCTTTCTTT

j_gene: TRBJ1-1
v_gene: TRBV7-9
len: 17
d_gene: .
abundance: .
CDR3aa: CASSPAALRVYGTEAFF
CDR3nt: TGTGCCAGCAGCCCCGCTGCTCTCAGGGTTTATGGCACTGAAGCTTTCTTT

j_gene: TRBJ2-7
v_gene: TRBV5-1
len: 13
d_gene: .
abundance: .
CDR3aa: CASSGDSGYEQYF
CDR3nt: TGCGCCAGCAGCGGGGACAGCGGGTACGAGCAGTACTTC

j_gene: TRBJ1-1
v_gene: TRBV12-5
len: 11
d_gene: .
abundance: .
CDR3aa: CASGPNTEAFF
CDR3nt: TGTGCTAGTGGTCCAAACACTGAAGCTTTCTTT

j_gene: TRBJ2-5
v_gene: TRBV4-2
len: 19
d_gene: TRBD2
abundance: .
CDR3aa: CASSHRTTSGGRERETQYF
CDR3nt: TGTGCCAGCAGCCATCGCACGACTAGCGGGGGCCGCGAGAGGGAGACCCAGTACTTC

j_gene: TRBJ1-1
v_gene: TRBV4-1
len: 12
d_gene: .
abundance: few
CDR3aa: CASSQDLTEAFF
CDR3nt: TGCGCCAGCAGCCAAGATCTCACGGAAGCTTTCTTT

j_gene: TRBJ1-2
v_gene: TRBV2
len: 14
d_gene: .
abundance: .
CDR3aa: CASSEGRLSEGYTF
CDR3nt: TGTGCCAGCAGTGAAGGAAGGTTATCGGAAGGCTACACCTTC

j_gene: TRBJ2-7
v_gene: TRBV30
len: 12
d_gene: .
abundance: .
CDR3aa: CAWRTTAYEQYF
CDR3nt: TGTGCCTGGAGGACAACCGCCTACGAGCAGTACTTC

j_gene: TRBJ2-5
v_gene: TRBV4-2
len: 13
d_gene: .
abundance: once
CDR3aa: CASSQELKETQYF
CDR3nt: TGTGCCAGCAGCCAAGAACTGAAAGAGACCCAGTACTTC

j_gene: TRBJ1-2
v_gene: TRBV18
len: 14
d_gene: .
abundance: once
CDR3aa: CASSPPTESYGYTF
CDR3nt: TGTGCCAGCTCACCCCCGACAGAATCATATGGCTACACCTTC

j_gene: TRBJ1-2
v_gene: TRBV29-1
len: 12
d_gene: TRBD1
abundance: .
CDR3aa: CSARDREYGYTF
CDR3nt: TGCAGCGCCCGGGACAGGGAATATGGCTACACCTTC

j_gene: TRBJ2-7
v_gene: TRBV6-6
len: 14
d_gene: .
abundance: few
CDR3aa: CASSYFAAGYEQYF
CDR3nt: TGTGCCAGCAGTTACTTCGCCGCCGGATACGAGCAGTACTTC

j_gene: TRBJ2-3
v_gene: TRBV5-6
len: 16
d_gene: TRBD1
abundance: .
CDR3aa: CASSQRDRGRTDTQYF
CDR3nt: TGTGCCAGCAGCCAACGGGACAGGGGGCGCACAGATACGCAGTATTTT

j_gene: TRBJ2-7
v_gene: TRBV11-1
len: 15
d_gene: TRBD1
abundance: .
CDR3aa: CASSPDRGIYYEQYF
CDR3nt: TGTGCCAGCAGCCCGGACAGGGGGATATATTACGAGCAGTACTTC